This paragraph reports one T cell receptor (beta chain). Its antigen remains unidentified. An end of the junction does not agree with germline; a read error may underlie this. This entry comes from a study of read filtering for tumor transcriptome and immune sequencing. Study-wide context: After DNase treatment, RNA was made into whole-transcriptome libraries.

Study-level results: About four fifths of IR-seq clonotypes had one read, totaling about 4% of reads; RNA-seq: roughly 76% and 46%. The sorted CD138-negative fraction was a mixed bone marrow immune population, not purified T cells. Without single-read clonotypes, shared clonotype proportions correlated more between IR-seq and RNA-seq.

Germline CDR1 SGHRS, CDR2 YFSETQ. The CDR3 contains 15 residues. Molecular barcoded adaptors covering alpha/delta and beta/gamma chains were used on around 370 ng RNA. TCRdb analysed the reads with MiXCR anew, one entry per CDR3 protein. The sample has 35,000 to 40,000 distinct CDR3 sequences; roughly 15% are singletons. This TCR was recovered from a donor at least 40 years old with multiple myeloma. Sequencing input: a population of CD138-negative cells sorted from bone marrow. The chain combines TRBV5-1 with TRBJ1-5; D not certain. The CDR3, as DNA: TGCGCCAGCAGCTTGGACGGGTATAGCAATCAGCCCCGGCATTTT. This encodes CASSLDGYSNQPRHF.